This T cell receptor beta chain stems from a study of identical twins (dated by TCRdb to 2016 to 2017). The study in broad terms: To test whether fetal clonotypes persist, this study deep-sequenced TCR alpha and beta repertoires from monozygotic twins, from unrelated adults of various ages, and from cord blood. To rule out contamination, the twin experiments were replicated at different times with different library preparation protocols.

Broader findings and caveats from the paper: Compared with coincidental sharing between unrelated individuals, out-of-frame TCR alpha sequences shared between twins showed an excess of sequences with low generation probability. Invariant T cells such as MAIT and iNKT could partly confound zero-insertion analyses, although diverse VJ usage argued against such confounding for most clonotypes. The excess sharing between twins in beta out-of-frame sequences was weaker because fewer shared sequences reduced the signal-to-noise ratio. In monozygotic twins, recombination models systematically underestimated out-of-frame TCR alpha sharing, but the models matched the sharing seen between unrelated individuals. Fewer insertions were carried by abundant cord blood beta clonotypes, a similar but weaker trend appeared in young adult naive repertoires, and no such trend appeared in memory repertoires. Because the same donors could not be followed over many years, the conclusions depended on cross-sectional statistical analysis.

To prepare the library, 5' RACE was applied. TCRdb shows the sequencer as Illumina HiSeq 2000. Template switching added a universal primer binding site, and the final cDNA carried a unique molecular identifier that allowed TCR cDNA molecules to be counted accurately. First-strand cDNA for TCR alpha and beta chains was synthesized from specific primers in the conserved constant-segment region. To control for contamination, every cDNA library was double barcoded, receiving both a SMART-Mk sample barcode and Illumina barcodes. TruSeq adapter sequences along with Illumina sample barcodes were introduced in two successive PCR steps. TCR alpha and beta cDNA libraries were sequenced on the Illumina HiSeq platform with custom primers. Per the source publication's procedure: MiGEC was used to process raw reads and extract unique molecular identifiers, and MiXCR was used to find CDR3 positions. For each individual, recombination models were inferred using an EM algorithm with the repgenHMM and IGoR tools. The analysis of shared clonotypes was done with the tcR package in R, with sharing normalized by the product of cloneset sizes. To study raw recombination free of thymic and clonal selection effects, out-of-frame nonproductive sequences were analyzed. The public reads were run again by TCRdb, first through fastp at Q25 and then through MiXCR, and only productive beta chains were kept. Each entry is one CDR3 protein sequence, shown with its most common DNA and genes. V and J calls and clone size were set by TCRdb, not the authors. Here the sample has about 1.7 million distinct CDR3 sequences; less than 35% occur a single time. Over 0.25% of the sample is taken by the ten largest.

In regard to this clonotype: What antigen it recognizes has not been identified. No much larger clone is present one base from it, and per-base qualities are unavailable.

Trimming takes 3 bases off V and 4 bases off J; junction bases not matched to a gene: 5. The CDR3 goes from the cysteine to the phenylalanine over 14 residues. Only the CDR3 DNA stays, 42 bases, in frame from base 1. Only healthy Caucasian donors were included. This chain is built from TRBV12-3 or TRBV12-4 and TRBJ1-1, with TRBD1 identical over 7 junction bases. The specimen was cord blood. The TCR originated in a newborn girl in good health. CDR3 reads: CASSFNAGGTEAFF. The DNA reads as follows: TGTGCCAGCAGTTTCAACGCAGGGGGCACTGAAGCTTTCTTT.